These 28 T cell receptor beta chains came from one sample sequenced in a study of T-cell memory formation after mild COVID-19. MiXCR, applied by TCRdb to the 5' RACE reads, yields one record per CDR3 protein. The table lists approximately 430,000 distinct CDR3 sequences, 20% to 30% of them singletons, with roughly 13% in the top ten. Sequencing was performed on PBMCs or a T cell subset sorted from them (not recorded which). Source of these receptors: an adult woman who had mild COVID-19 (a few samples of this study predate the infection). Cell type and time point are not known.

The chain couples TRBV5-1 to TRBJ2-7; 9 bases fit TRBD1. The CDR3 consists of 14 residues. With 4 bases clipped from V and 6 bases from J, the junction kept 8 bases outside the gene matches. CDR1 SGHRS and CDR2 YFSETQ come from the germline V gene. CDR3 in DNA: TGCGCCAGCAGCCCCCGGGACAGGGACGGCGAGCAGTACTTC. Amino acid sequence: CASSPRDRDGEQYF.

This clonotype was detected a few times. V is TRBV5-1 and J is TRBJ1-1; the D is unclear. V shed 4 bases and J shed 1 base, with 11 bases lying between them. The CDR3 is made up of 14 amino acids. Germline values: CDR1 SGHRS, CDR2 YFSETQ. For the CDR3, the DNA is TGCGCCAGCAGCGAAGACACATGGAACACTGAAGCTTTCTTT. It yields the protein CASSEDTWNTEAFF.

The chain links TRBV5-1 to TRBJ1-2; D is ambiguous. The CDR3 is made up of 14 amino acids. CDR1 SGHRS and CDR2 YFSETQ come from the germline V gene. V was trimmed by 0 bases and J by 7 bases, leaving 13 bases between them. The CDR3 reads CASSLGGFQTGYTF. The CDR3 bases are TGCGCCAGCAGCTTGGGCGGGTTCCAGACTGGCTACACCTTC.

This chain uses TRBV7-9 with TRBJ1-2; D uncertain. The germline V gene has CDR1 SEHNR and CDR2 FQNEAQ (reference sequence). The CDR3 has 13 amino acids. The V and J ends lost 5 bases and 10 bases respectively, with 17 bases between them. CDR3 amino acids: CASSPWAGLAYTF. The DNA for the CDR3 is TGTGCCAGCAGCCCTTGGGCGGGCCTCGCCTACACCTTC.

CDR3 nucleotide sequence: TGTGCCAGCAGCTTAGGGGCCAGGGTGCGCAATCAGCCCCAGCATTTT. It encodes CASSLGARVRNQPQHF. This rearrangement joins TRBV7-2 to TRBJ1-5; tentative D call: TRBD1 (5 bases). CDR1 and CDR2 (germline): SGHTA, FQGNSA. The CDR3 contains 16 residues. The V end lost 1 base, the J end lost 2 bases, and 12 bases lay between the germline ends.

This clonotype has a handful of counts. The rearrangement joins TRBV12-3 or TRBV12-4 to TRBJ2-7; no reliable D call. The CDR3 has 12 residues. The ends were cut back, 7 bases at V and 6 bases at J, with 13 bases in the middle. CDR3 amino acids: CASTIGSGEQYF. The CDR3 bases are TGTGCCAGCACTATAGGGTCCGGCGAGCAGTACTTC.

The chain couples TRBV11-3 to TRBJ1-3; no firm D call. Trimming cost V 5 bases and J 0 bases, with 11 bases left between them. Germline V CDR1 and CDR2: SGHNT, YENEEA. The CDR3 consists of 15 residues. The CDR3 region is CASSPGRHSGNTIYF. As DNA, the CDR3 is TGTGCCAGCAGCCCTGGCCGCCACTCTGGAAACACCATATATTTT.

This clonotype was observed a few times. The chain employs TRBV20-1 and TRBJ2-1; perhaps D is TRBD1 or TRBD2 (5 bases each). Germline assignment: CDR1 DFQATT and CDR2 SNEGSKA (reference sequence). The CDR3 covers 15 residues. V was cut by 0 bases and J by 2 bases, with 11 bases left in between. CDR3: CSARDTGTTYNEQFF. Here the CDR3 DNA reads TGCAGTGCTAGAGATACCGGGACGACCTACAATGAGCAGTTCTTC.

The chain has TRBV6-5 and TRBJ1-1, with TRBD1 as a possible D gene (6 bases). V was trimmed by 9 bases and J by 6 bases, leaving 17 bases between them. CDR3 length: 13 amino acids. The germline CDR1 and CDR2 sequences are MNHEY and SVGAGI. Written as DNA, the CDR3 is TGTGCCAGTGTAAATCCAGGGGCTCCTGAAGCTTTCTTT. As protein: CASVNPGAPEAFF.

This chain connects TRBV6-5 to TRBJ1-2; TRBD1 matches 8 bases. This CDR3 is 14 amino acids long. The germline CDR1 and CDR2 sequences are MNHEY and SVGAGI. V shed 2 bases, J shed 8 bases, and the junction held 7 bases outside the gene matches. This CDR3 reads CASSYGGTGRGYTF. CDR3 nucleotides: TGTGCCAGCAGTTACGGGGGGACAGGCCGCGGCTACACCTTC.

CDR3 nucleotide sequence: TGCGCCAGCAGCTTTAGCGGGAGGGCATCGATCCACAATGAGCAGTTCTTC. Translating it yields CASSFSGRASIHNEQFF. The genes are TRBV5-1 and TRBJ2-1, with 11 positions matching TRBD2. The CDR3 is 17 residues long. CDR1 is SGHRS and CDR2 is YFSETQ in the germline V gene. V lost 2 bases and J lost 5; bases outside the gene matches: 9.

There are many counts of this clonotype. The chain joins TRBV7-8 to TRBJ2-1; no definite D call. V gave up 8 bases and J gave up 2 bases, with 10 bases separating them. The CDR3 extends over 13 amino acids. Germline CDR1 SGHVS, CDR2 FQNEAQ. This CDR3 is CASGAEPYNEQFF. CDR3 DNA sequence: TGTGCCAGCGGTGCGGAGCCCTACAATGAGCAGTTCTTC.

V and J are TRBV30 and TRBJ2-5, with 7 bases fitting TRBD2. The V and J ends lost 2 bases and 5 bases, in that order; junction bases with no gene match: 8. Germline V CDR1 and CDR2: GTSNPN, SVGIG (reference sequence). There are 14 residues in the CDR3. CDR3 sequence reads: CAWSIAGEWETQYF. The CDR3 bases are TGTGCCTGGAGTATCGCGGGAGAATGGGAGACCCAGTACTTC. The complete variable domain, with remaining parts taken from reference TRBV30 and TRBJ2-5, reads SQTIHQWPATLVQPVGSPLSLECTVEGTSNPNLYWYRQAAGRGLQLLFYSVGIGQISSEVPQNLSASRPQDRQFILSSKKLLLSDSGFYLCAWSIAGEWETQYFGPGTRLLVL.

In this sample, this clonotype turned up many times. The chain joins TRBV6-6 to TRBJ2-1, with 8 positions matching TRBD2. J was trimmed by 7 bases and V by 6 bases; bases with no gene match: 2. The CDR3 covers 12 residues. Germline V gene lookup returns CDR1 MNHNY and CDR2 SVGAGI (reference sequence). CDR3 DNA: TGTGCCAGCAGCCCGGGGGGGAATGAGCAGTTCTTC. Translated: CASSPGGNEQFF.

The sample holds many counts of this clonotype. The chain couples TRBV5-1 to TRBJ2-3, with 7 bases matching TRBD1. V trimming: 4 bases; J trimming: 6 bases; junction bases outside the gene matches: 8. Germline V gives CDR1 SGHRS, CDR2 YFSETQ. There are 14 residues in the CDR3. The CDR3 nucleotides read TGCGCCAGCAGCCAAACGACCAGGGGGGATACGCAGTATTTT. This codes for CASSQTTRGDTQYF.

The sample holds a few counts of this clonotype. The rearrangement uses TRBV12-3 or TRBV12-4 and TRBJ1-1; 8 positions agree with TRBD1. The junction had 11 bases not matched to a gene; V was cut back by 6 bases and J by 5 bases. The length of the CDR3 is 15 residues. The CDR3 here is CASSPGQGIRTEAFF. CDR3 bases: TGTGCCAGCAGCCCAGGACAGGGAATACGGACTGAAGCTTTCTTT.

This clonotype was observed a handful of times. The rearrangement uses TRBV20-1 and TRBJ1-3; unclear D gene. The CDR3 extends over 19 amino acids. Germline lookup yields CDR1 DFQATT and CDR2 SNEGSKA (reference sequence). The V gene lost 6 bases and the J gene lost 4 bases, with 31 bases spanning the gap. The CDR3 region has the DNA TGCAGTGCCCGGGCACGGGGAGAGACGGGTGGCATGCAGGGAAACACCATATATTTT. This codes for CSARARGETGGMQGNTIYF.

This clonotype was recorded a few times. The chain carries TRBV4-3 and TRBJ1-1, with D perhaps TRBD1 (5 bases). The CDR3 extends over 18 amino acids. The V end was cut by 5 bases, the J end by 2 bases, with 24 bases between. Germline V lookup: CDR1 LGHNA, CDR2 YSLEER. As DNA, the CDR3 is TGCGCCAGCAGCAGATCAGTCTTCTGGGGGAGCGAAAACACTGAAGCTTTCTTT. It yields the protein CASSRSVFWGSENTEAFF.

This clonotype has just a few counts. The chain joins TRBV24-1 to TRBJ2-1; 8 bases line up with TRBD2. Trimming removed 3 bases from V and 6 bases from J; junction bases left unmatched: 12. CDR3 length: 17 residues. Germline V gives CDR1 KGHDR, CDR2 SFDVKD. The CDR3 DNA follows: TGTGCCACCAGTGATCATATACTAGCGGAGAGTTCCAATGAGCAGTTCTTC. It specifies CATSDHILAESSNEQFF.

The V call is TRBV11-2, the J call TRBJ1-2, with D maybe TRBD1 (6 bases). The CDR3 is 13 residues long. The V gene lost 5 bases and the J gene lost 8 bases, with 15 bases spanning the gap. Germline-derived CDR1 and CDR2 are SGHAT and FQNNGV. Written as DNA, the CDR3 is TGTGCCAGCAGCCCCCAGGGGCGGCGCGGCTACACCTTC. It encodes CASSPQGRRGYTF.

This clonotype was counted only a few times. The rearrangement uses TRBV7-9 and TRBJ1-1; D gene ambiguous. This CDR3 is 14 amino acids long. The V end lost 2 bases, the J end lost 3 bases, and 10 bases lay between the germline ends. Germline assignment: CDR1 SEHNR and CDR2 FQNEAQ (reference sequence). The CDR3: CASSLSVRDTEAFF. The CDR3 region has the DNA TGTGCCAGCAGCTTATCCGTCCGGGACACTGAAGCTTTCTTT.

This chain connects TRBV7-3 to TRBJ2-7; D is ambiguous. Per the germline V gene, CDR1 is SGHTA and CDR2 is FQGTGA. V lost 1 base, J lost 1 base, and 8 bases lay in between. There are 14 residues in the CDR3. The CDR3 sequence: CASSLNQDSYEQYF. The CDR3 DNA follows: TGTGCCAGCAGCTTAAATCAGGATTCCTACGAGCAGTACTTC.

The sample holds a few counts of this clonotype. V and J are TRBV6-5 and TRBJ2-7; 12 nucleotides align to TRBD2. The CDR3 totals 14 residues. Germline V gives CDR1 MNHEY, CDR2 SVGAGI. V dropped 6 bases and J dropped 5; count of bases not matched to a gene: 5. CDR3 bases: TGTGCCAGCAGACCGAGACTAGCGGGAGACGAGCAGTACTTC. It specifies CASRPRLAGDEQYF.

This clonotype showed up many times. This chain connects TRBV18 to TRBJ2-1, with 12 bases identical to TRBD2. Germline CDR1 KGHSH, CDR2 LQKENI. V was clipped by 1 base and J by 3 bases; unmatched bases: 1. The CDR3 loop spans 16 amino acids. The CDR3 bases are TGTGCCAGCTCACCACGGACTAGCGGGGTCTACAATGAGCAGTTCTTC. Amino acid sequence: CASSPRTSGVYNEQFF.

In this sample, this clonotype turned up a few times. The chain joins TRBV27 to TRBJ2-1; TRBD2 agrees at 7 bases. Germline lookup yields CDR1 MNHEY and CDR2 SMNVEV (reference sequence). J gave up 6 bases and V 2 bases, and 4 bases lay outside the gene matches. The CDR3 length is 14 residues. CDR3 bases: TGTGCCAGCAGTTTAGCGGGAGACTTCAATGAGCAGTTCTTC. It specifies CASSLAGDFNEQFF.

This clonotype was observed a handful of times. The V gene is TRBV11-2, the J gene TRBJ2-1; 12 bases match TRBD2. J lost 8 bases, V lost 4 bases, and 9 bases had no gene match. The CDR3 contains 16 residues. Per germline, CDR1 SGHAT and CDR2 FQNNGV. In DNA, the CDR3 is TGTGCCAGCAGCTCCCCTCTAGCGGGAGGGCGAGATGAGCAGTTCTTC. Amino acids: CASSSPLAGGRDEQFF.

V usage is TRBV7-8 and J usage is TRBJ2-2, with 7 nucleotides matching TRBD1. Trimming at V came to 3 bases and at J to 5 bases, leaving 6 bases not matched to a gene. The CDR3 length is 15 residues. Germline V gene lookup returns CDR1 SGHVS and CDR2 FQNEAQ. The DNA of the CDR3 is TGTGCCAGCAGCTTCCTGACAGGGAGAACCGGGGAGCTGTTTTTT. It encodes CASSFLTGRTGELFF.

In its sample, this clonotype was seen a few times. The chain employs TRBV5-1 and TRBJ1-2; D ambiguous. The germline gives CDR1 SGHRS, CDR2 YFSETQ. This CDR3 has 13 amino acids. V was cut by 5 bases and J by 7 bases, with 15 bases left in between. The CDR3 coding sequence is TGCGCCAGCAGTCCCTGGGGTGCCGGTGGCTACACCTTC. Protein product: CASSPWGAGGYTF.